This entry concerns a single T cell receptor (beta chain). Here immunoSEQ multiplex PCR was the method, and the copy in TCRdb shows in-frame clones only, minus some. The table has 500,000 to 850,000 clones, about 87% seen once. The data derive from a study of shared T cell receptors in the human thymus. The germline V and J ends were trimmed by 1 base and 2 bases, with 12 bases remaining between them. The CDR3 consists of 16 residues. The germline V gene encodes CDR1 SGHDN and CDR2 FVKESK. The same sample was also studied in work on human thymus T cells. Per that paper: Resections were taken during corrective heart surgery, and the thymus tissue came from these. Thymic and blood repertoires showed apparently biased V and J gene usage. Related research described thymic repertoires that were highly overlapping among unrelated individuals.

This chain joins TRBV14 and TRBJ2-4; D remains unclear. Sequenced sample: thymocytes. The sequence derives from a boy younger than two with a congenital heart defect. The CDR3 is CASSQVPTEPKNIQYF. CDR3 coding DNA: TGTGCCAGCAGCCAAGTACCCACAGAGCCCAAAAACATTCAGTACTTC.